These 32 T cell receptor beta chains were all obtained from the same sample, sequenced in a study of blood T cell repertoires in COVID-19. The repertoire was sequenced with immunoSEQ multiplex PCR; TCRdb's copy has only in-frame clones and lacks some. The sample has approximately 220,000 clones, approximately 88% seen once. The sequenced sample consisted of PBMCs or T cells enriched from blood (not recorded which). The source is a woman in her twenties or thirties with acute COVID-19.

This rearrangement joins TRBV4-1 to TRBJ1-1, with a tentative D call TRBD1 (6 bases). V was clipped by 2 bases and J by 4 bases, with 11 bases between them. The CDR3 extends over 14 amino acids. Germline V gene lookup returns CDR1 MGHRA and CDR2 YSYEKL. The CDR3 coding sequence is TGCGCCAGCAGCCAAAACAGGGTAAGCACTGAAGCTTTCTTT. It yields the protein CASSQNRVSTEAFF.

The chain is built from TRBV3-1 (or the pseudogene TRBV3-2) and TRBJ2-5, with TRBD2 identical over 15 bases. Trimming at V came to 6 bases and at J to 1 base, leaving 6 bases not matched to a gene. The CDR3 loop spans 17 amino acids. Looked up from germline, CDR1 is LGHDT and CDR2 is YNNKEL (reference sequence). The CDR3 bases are TGTGCCAGCAGTTTCCCGGGACTAGCGGGGGGCCAAGAGACCCAGTACTTC. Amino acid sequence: CASSFPGLAGGQETQYF.

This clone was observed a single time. The CDR3 sequence is CASSELGSTGELFF. CDR3 sequence (DNA): TGTGCCAGCAGTGAATTGGGGAGCACCGGGGAGCTGTTTTTT. The chain has TRBV6-1 and TRBJ2-2; D perhaps matches TRBD2 (5 bases). Germline V gives CDR1 MNHNS, CDR2 SASEGT. CDR3 size: 14 residues. Trimming pared 2 bases from V and 4 bases from J, leaving 8 bases between.

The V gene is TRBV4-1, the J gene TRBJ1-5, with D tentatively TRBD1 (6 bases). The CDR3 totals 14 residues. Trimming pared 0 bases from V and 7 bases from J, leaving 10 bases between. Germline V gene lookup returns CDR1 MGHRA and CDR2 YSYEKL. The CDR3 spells CASSQDQGKQPQHF. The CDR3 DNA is TGCGCCAGCAGCCAAGACCAGGGGAAACAGCCCCAGCATTTT.

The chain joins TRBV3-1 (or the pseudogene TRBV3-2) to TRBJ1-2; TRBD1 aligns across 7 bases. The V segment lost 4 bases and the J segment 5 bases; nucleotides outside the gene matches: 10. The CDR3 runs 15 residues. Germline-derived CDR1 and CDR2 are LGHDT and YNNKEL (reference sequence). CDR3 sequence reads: CASSPAGLRGYGYTF. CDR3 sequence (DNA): TGTGCCAGCAGCCCTGCGGGCCTCAGGGGGTATGGCTACACCTTC.

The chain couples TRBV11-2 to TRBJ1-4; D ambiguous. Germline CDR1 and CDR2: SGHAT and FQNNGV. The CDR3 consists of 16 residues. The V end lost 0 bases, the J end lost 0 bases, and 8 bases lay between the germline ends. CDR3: CASSLDVGATNEKLFF. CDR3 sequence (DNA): TGTGCCAGCAGCTTAGATGTCGGTGCAACTAATGAAAAACTGTTTTTT.

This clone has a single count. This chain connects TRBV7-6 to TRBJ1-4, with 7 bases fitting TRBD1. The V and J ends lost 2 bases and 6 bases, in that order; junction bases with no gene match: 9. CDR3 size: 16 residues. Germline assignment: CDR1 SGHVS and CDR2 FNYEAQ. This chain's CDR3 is CASSLTQGGGYEKLFF. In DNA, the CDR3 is TGTGCCAGCAGCTTAACTCAGGGGGGCGGGTATGAAAAACTGTTTTTT.

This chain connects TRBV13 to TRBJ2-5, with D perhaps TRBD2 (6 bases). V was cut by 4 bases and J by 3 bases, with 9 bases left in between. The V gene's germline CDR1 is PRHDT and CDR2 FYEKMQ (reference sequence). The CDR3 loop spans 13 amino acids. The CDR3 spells CASSSRLEETQYF. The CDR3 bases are TGTGCCAGCAGCTCAAGACTAGAAGAGACCCAGTACTTC.

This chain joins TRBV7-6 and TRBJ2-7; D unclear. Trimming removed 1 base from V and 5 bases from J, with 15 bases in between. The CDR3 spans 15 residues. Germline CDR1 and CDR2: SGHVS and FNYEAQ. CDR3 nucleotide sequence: TGTGCCAGCAGCTTAGGTGGAAGCCCAGGCCACGAGCAGTACTTC. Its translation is CASSLGGSPGHEQYF.

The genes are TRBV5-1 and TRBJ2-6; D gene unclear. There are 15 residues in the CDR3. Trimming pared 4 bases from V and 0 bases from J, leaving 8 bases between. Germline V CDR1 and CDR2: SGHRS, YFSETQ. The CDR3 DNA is TGCGCCAGCAGCCTAGGCAACTCTGGGGCCAACGTCCTGACTTTC. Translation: CASSLGNSGANVLTF.

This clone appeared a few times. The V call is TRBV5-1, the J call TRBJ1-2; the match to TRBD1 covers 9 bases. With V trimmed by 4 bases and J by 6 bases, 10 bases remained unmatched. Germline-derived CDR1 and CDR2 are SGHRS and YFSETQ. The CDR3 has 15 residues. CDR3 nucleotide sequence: TGCGCCAGCAGCGGGGGGACAGGGCCCATTGATGGCTACACCTTC. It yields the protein CASSGGTGPIDGYTF.

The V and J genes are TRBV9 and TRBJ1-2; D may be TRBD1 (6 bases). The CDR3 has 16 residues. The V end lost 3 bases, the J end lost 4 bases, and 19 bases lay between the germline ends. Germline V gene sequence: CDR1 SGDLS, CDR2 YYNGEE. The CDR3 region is CASSAGGGPGVYGYTF. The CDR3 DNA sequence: TGTGCCAGCAGCGCGGGAGGGGGGCCAGGGGTCTATGGCTACACCTTC.

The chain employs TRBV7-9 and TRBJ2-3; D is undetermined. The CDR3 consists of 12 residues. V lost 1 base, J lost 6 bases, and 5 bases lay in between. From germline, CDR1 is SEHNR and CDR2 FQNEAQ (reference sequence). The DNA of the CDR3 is TGTGCCAGCAGCTTAGTTGAGGATACGCAGTATTTT. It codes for CASSLVEDTQYF.

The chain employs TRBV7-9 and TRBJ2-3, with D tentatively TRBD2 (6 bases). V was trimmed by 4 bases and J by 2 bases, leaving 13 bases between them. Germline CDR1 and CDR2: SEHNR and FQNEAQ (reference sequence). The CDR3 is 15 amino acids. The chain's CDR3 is CASSSRLEHTDTQYF. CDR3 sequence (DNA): TGTGCCAGCAGCTCCCGACTAGAACACACAGATACGCAGTATTTT.

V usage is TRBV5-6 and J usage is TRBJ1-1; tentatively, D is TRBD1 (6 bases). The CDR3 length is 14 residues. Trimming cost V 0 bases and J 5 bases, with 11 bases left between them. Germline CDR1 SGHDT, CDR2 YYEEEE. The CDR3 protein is CASSLEQGRTEAFF. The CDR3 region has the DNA TGTGCCAGCAGCTTGGAACAGGGAAGAACTGAAGCTTTCTTT.

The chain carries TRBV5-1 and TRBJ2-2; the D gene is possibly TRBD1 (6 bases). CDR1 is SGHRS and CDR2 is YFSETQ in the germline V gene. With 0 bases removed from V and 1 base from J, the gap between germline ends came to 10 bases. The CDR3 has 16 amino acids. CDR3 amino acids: CASSLAQGQNTGELFF. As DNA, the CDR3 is TGCGCCAGCAGCTTGGCCCAGGGACAGAACACCGGGGAGCTGTTTTTT. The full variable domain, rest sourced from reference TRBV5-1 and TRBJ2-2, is KAGVTQTPRYLIKTRGQQVTLSCSPISGHRSVSWYQQTPGQGLQFLFEYFSETQRNKGNFPGRFSGRQFSNSRSEMNVSTLELGDSALYLCASSLAQGQNTGELFFGEGSRLTVL.

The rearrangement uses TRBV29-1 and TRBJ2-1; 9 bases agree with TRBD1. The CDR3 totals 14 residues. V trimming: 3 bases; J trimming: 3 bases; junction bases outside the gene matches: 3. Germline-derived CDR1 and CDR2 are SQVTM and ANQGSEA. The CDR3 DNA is TGCAGCGTTGAGGGACAGGGACACTACAATGAGCAGTTCTTC. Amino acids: CSVEGQGHYNEQFF.

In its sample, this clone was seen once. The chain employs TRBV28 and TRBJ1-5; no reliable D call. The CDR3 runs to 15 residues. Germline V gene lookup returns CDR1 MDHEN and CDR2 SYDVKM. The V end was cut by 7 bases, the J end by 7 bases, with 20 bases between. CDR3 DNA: TGTGCCAGCAATTCACGTCGGCAGGCAGGACAGCCCCAGCATTTT. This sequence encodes CASNSRRQAGQPQHF.

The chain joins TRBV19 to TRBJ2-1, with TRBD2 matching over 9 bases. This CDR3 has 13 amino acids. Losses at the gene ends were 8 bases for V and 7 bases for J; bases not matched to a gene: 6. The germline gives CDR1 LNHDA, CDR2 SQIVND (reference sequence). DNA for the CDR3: TGTGCCAGTTGGGGACTAGCTGAAAATGAGCAGTTCTTC. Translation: CASWGLAENEQFF.

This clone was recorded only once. CDR3 amino acids: CASSYPQLGLQETQYF. The CDR3 DNA is TGTGCCAGCAGTTACCCCCAACTAGGGCTCCAAGAGACCCAGTACTTC. The rearrangement joins TRBV6-2 or TRBV6-3 to TRBJ2-5; D possibly corresponds to TRBD2 (5 bases). CDR1 and CDR2 (germline): MNHEY, SVGEGT. This CDR3 spans 16 amino acids. The V gene lost 2 bases and the J gene lost 1 base, with 14 bases spanning the gap.

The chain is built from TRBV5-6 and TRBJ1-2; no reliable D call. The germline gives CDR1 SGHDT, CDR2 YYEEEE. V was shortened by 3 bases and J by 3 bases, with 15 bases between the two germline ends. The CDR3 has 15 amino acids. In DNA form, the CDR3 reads TGTGCCAGCAGCTCGGTAGTCCTAACGTACTATGGCTACACCTTC. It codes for CASSSVVLTYYGYTF.

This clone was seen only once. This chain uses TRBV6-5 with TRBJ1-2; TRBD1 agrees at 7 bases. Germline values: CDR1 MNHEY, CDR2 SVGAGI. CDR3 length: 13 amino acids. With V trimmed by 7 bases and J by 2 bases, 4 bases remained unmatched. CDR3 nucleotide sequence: TGTGCCAGCACCCCACAGGGGAACTATGGCTACACCTTC. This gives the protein CASTPQGNYGYTF.

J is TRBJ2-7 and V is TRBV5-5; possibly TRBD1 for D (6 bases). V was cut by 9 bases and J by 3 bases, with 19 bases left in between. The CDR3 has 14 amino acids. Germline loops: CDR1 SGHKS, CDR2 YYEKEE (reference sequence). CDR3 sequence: CATYTGTINYEQYF. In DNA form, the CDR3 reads TGTGCCACCTATACCGGGACAATCAACTACGAGCAGTACTTC.

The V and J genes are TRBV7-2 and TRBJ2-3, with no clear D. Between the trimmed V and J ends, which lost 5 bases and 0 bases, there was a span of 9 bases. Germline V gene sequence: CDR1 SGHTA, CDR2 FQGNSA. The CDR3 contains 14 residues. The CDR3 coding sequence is TGTGCCAGCAGCCCACTACCTAGCACAGATACGCAGTATTTT. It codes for CASSPLPSTDTQYF.

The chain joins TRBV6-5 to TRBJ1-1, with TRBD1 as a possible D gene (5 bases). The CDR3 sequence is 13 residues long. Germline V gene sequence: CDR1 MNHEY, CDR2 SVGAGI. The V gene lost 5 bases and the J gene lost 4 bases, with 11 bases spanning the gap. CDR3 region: CASSKRQSTEAFF. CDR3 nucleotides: TGTGCCAGCAGTAAAAGACAGTCCACTGAAGCTTTCTTT.

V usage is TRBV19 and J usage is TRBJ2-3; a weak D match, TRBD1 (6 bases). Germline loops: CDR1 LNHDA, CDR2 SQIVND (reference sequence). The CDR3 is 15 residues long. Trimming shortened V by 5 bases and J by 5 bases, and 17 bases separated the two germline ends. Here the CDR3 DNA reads TGTGCCAGTAGTGTTGGGGGACAACTTGAAGATACGCAGTATTTT. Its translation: CASSVGGQLEDTQYF.

The CDR3 here is CARRMYETSFIDYEQYF. CDR3 nucleotide sequence: TGTGCCAGAAGGATGTATGAGACTAGCTTTATCGACTACGAGCAGTACTTC. The chain couples TRBV5-3 to TRBJ2-7; 7 nucleotides line up with TRBD2. TRBV5-3 is known as an ORF, though its function is uncertain. This CDR3 has 17 amino acids. V was clipped by 5 bases and J by 3 bases; unmatched bases: 17.

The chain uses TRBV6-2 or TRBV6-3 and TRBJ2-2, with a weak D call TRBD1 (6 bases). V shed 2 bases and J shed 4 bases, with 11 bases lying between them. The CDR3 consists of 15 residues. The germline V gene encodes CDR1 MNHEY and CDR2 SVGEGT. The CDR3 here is CASSYGQILTGELFF. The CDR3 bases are TGTGCCAGCAGTTACGGACAGATACTCACCGGGGAGCTGTTTTTT.

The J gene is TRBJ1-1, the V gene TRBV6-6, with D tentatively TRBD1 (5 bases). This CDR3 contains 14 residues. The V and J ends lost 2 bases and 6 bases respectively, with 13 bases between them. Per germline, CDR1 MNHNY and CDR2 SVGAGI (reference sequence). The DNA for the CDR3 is TGTGCCAGCAGTTACACGTCAGGGATTGCTGAAGCTTTCTTT. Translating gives CASSYTSGIAEAFF.

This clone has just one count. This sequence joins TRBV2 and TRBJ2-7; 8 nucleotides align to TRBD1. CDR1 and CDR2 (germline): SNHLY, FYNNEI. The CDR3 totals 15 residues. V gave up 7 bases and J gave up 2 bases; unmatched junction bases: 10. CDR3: CASTLGSGQAYEQYF. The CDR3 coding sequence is TGTGCCAGCACGTTGGGGTCGGGACAGGCCTACGAGCAGTACTTC.

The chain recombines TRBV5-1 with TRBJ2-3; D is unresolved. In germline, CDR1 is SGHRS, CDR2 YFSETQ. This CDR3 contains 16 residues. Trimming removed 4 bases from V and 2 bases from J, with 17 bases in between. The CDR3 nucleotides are TGCGCCAGCAGCCAACAATACAGTTCTGACACAGATACGCAGTATTTT. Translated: CASSQQYSSDTDTQYF. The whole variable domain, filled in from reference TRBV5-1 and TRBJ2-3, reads KAGVTQTPRYLIKTRGQQVTLSCSPISGHRSVSWYQQTPGQGLQFLFEYFSETQRNKGNFPGRFSGRQFSNSRSEMNVSTLELGDSALYLCASSQQYSSDTDTQYFGPGTRLTVL.

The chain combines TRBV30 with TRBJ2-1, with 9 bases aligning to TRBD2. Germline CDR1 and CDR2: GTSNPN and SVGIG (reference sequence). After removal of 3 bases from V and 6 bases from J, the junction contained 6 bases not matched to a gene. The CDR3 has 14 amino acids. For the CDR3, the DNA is TGTGCCTGGAGGCGGGGCGGGGGGGCCAATGAGCAGTTCTTC. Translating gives CAWRRGGGANEQFF.